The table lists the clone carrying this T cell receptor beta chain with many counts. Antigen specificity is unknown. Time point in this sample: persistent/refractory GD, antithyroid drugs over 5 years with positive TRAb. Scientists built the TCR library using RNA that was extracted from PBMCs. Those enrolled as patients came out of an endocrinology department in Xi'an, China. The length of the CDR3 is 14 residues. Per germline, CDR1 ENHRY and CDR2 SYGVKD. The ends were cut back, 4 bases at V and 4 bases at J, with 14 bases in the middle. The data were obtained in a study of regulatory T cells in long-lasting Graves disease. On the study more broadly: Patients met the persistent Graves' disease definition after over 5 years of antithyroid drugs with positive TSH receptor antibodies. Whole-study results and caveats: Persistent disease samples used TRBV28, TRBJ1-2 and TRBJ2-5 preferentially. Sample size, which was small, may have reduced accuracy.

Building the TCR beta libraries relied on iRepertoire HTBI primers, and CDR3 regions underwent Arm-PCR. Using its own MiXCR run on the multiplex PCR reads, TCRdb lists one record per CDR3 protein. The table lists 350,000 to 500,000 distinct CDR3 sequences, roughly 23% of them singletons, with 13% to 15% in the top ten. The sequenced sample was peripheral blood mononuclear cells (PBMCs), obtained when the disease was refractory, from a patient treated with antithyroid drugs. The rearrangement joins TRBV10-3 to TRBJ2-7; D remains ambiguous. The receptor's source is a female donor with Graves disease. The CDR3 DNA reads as TGTGCCATCAGTGTGGTTGGTCCAACATACGAGCAGTACTTC. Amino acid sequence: CAISVVGPTYEQYF.